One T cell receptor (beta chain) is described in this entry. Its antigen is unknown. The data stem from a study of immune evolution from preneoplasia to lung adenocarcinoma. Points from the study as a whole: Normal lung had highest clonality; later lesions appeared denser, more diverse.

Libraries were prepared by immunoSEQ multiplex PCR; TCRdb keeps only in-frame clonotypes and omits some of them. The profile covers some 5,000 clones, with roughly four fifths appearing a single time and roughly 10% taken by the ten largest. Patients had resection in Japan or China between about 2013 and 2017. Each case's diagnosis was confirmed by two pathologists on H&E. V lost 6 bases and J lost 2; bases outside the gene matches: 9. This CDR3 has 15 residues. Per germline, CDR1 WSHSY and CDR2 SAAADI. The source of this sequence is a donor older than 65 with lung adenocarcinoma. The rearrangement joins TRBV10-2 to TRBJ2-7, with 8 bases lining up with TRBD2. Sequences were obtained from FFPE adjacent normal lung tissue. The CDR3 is CASRPGLAGAYEQYF. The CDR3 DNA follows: TGCGCCAGCAGGCCCGGCCTAGCGGGTGCCTACGAGCAGTACTTC.